The entry below gives a single TCR beta chain sequence along with its context. Its antigen is not identified. After extraction with the RNeasy kit, roughly 0.45 to 1 ug of the RNA was reverse transcribed using random hexamers. Amplification of TCR beta CDR3 used immunoSEQ multiplex PCR across 54 Vbeta and 13 Jbeta. TCRdb itself ran the immunoSEQ multiplex PCR reads through MiXCR, one entry per CDR3 protein. The sample consists of some 250,000 distinct CDR3 sequences, less than 96% of them appearing once. These data come from a study of CD8 T cells in Susac syndrome. About the research overall: The Susac syndrome patients were therapy-naive, on corticosteroids, or on intravenous immunoglobulin alone at blood draw.

V lost 0 bases and J lost 9; bases outside the gene matches: 16. CDR1 is MGHRA, CDR2 YSYEKL, per germline. This CDR3 spans 17 amino acids. TEMRA cells were FACS-enriched and CD8+ and CD4+ T cells negatively isolated. Whole-study findings and limits: The CD4+ T cell repertoires from Susac syndrome exhibited no clonal expansion.

Input material: CD4+ T cells from PBMCs. The sequence came from a human donor with Susac syndrome. This chain uses TRBV4-1 with TRBJ2-5; the match to TRBD2 covers 7 bases. The CDR3 coding sequence is TGCGCCAGCAGCCAAGATGTTGAGACCGGGACTAATCGGGCCCAGTACTTC. Protein sequence: CASSQDVETGTNRAQYF.